A selection of T cell receptor beta chains follows, all from one sample in a study of blood T cell repertoires in COVID-19. Here immunoSEQ multiplex PCR was the method, and the copy in TCRdb shows in-frame clones only, minus some. This repertoire shows about 200,000 clones, about 86% found once; its top ten account for about 0.72%. Sequencing was performed on peripheral blood. The receptor set was obtained from a woman in her sixties or seventies with acute or convalescent COVID-19. The CDR3 runs from the conserved cysteine through the conserved F or W.

J,V,CDR3
TRBJ1-1,TRBV19,CASSSRTVNTEAFF
TRBJ2-1,TRBV5-4,CASSLIGRADNEQFF
TRBJ2-5,TRBV5-6,CASSLARDREETQYF
TRBJ1-1,TRBV6-2/TRBV6-3,CASSKPMNTEAFF
TRBJ1-6,TRBV11-2,CASSSPGRRDSPLHF
TRBJ2-5,TRBV11-2,CASSLKGYRGSQETQYF
TRBJ2-1,TRBV20-1,CSAPGGTEFF
TRBJ1-6,TRBV5-5,CASSTTTGFPGSSYNSPLHF
TRBJ1-5,TRBV28,CASIRGGNNQPQHF
TRBJ2-1,TRBV28,CASSLWGTSGYNEQFF
TRBJ2-2,TRBV5-4,CASRRSLSNTGELFF
TRBJ1-4,TRBV3-1/TRBV3-2,CASSRFTTNEKLFF
TRBJ1-5,TRBV2,CASRGDREQPQHF
TRBJ2-2,TRBV5-1,CASSSGTGGSGELFF
TRBJ2-7,TRBV20-1,CSARLDYEQYF